The text below deals with one TCR beta chain. Its binding antigen is unknown. No much larger clone exists at a distance of one base, and base qualities are not known. Enrolling through a virtual design, the prospective study's participants ranged in age from roughly 18 to 90 years and lived across roughly 23 United States geographic areas. In the prospective study, cohorts were assigned on the basis of participant-reported clinical history obtained from a screening survey and a study questionnaire. Mobile phlebotomists in the prospective study collected whole blood, serum and a nasopharyngeal or oropharyngeal swab from every participant. Additional blood draws and questionnaires over an approximately two-month period could optionally be provided by prospective study participants. Before DNA extraction, prospective study blood samples were shipped either frozen or at room temperature. Cut back by 7 bases and 7 bases, the V and J ends lie 11 bases apart. The CDR3 starts with the cysteine, ends with the phenylalanine, and has 13 residues. The DNA shown is the 39-base CDR3, in frame from base 1. The germline V gene sets CDR1 to KGHSY and CDR2 to FQNENV.

The immunoSEQ Assay, a bias-controlled multiplex PCR, was used to amplify TCRbeta CDR3 regions from genomic DNA. As for the original processing: The number of nucleated cells in each sample was estimated from the amplification of reference gene primers within the assay. To quantify the absolute abundance of each unique TCRbeta CDR3 rearrangement, sequence reads were collapsed and filtered. For each sample, productive Simpson clonality was calculated by taking the square root of Simpson's diversity index across productive rearrangements. TCRdb took over this immuneACCESS table, retaining in-frame rearrangements with V and J assigned. Such tables are incomplete; in checked studies, under half of the missing clones stem from an unresolved V gene, and the remainder is unexplained. D and trimming were read from the DNA, whereas the V and J calls and clone size are those reported in that table. For this sample there are some 220,000 clones; 75% to 90% appear just once. Clones ranked in the top ten supply around 3.2% of the sample.

This sample was taken from a study of blood T cell repertoires in COVID-19 (dated by TCRdb to the early 2020s). Context from the whole study: Samples from collaborators originated in the United States, Italy and Spain and spanned both the acute and convalescent phases of COVID-19. The repertoires were released in a freely available public database intended as a resource for research on the immune response to SARS-CoV-2. Where available, HLA class I and class II types were taken from metadata supplied by the sample provider and were not determined by assay-based typing. The material from the prospective study consisted of cDNA or gDNA derived from T cells, B-cell-depleted T cells, or PBMCs. Samples were obtained from the ongoing ImmuneRACE study (first 160 participants) and from 950 to 1,500 subjects provided by 6 global collaborators. Deeply sampled blood TCRbeta repertoires from subjects exposed to, actively infected with, or recovered from COVID-19 were included in the dataset. A de-identified subject ID, COVID-19 status, age in years and sex were almost always included in the sample metadata.

Points the paper makes about the study in general: The amount of clinical and demographic metadata varied by source and participant and was provided uncurated.

The rearrangement combines TRBV16 with TRBJ1-6; the best D guess is TRBD1, with 5 bases matching. The sequence derives from a woman aged 18-29 years in a cohort exposed to, infected with or recovered from COVID-19 (not recorded which). Specimen: PBMCs or T cells enriched from blood (not recorded which). The CDR3 sequence is CASIPTENSPLHF. The DNA is TGTGCCAGCATCCCGACAGAAAATTCACCCCTCCACTTT.